This TCR beta chain was captured by sequencing in a study of T-cell memory formation after mild COVID-19. Study-level information: Largely donor-specific TCR clusters were found.

Study-level findings and limits: Pre-infection memory held some responding clones, suggesting pre-existing cross-reactive T cells responded. Whereas later expanders leaned CD4+, clones contracting day 15 to 85 showed a balanced CD4/CD8 makeup.

The CDR3 runs to 13 residues. The ends were cut back, 4 bases at V and 4 bases at J, with 13 bases in the middle. Germline V CDR1 and CDR2: DFQATT, SNEGSKA (reference sequence). A word on this clonotype: Its antigen is undetermined.

Each CDR3 protein is one row after TCRdb ran MiXCR on the 5' RACE reads. The sample holds 280,000 or so distinct CDR3 sequences, 7% to 10% seen once. This receptor was identified in a man between 18 and 29 years old who had mild COVID-19 (a few samples of this study predate the infection). Cell type and time point are not known. The genes are TRBV20-1 and TRBJ1-2; D gene uncertain. Material: PBMCs or a T cell subset sorted from them (not recorded which). CDR3 in DNA: TGCAGTGCTATTGAGGGAGGCGGCTATGGCTACACCTTC. Protein product: CSAIEGGGYGYTF.